A single sample gave rise to the 25 T cell receptor beta chains below, sequenced in a study of cytomegalovirus exposure and HLA in healthy donors. 13 Jbeta primers and 60 Vbeta primers were used for the PCR. Repertoires were generated with immunoSEQ multiplex PCR, while TCRdb's copy carries only in-frame clones and drops some. Of some 180,000 clones detected, around 77% appear once; the ten largest clones hold roughly 3%. Sequencing used PBMCs. The receptors originated from a woman in her twenties or thirties in good health and CMV-seronegative.

This sequence joins TRBV9 and TRBJ1-2; no definite D call. Per the germline V gene, CDR1 is SGDLS and CDR2 is YYNGEE. This CDR3 comprises 16 residues. Trimming removed 4 bases from V and 1 base from J, with 17 bases in between. CDR3 bases: TGTGCCAGCAGCCCGCGGGCCTTTCGATTTAACTATGGCTACACCTTC. Its protein is CASSPRAFRFNYGYTF.

This clone was seen a few times. This chain joins TRBV4-1 and TRBJ1-1; 7 bases are shared with TRBD1. V trimming: 4 bases; J trimming: 6 bases; junction bases outside the gene matches: 11. The CDR3 is 15 residues long. CDR1 and CDR2 from the germline V gene are MGHRA and YSYEKL. DNA for the CDR3: TGCGCCAGCAGCCCCCAATCGCAGGGGGTAGCTGAAGCTTTCTTT. Encoded protein: CASSPQSQGVAEAFF.

The chain has TRBV10-3 and TRBJ1-3; D is ambiguous. The V end was cut by 4 bases, the J end by 0 bases, with 16 bases between. The germline gives CDR1 ENHRY, CDR2 SYGVKD. This CDR3 contains 17 residues. The DNA for the CDR3 is TGTGCCATCAGTGGCCACCAATTAGCTCTCTCTGGAAACACCATATATTTT. Its protein is CAISGHQLALSGNTIYF.

The chain combines TRBV10-3 with TRBJ1-2, with 9 bases identical to TRBD1. This CDR3 spans 18 amino acids. Germline-derived CDR1 and CDR2 are ENHRY and SYGVKD. The V and J ends lost 6 bases and 4 bases, in that order; junction bases with no gene match: 18. The CDR3 sequence: CAIRRDRVSGSSSYGYTF. CDR3 in DNA: TGTGCCATCAGGAGGGACAGGGTATCGGGGTCGTCTAGCTATGGCTACACCTTC.

The CDR3 DNA is TGTGCCAGCAGCTTAAACCCGGCGCAGGGAAACGAGCAGTACTTC. Translation gives CASSLNPAQGNEQYF. The chain combines TRBV7-3 with TRBJ2-7, with D tentatively TRBD1 (5 bases). Germline V CDR1 and CDR2: SGHTA, FQGTGA. The CDR3 sequence is 15 residues long. Trimming took 1 base from V and 5 from J, leaving 15 bases between them.

The V call is TRBV6-6, the J call TRBJ1-5; D unclear. The germline CDR1 and CDR2 sequences are MNHNY and SVGAGI (reference sequence). Trimming removed 5 bases from V and 5 bases from J, with 10 bases in between. The CDR3 extends over 13 amino acids. The chain's CDR3 is CASSNGLHQPQHF. Written as DNA, the CDR3 is TGTGCCAGCAGTAATGGACTCCATCAGCCCCAGCATTTT.

The genes are TRBV10-3 and TRBJ2-7, with D possibly matching TRBD1 (6 bases). Trimming removed 6 bases at V and 1 base at J, with 16 bases between. This CDR3 region has 15 residues. The V gene's germline CDR1 is ENHRY and CDR2 SYGVKD. The CDR3: CAISDRLGLSYEQYF. The CDR3, as DNA: TGTGCCATCAGCGACAGGCTAGGCTTATCCTACGAGCAGTACTTC.

In this sample, this clone turned up once. This rearrangement joins TRBV27 to TRBJ1-6; 7 positions match TRBD1. The CDR3 is 13 residues long. V was pared by 4 bases and J by 8 bases, with 2 bases of the junction left unmatched. Germline V CDR1 and CDR2: MNHEY, SMNVEV (reference sequence). For the CDR3, the DNA is TGTGCCAGCAGTTCGACAGGGTATTCACCCCTCCACTTT. It specifies CASSSTGYSPLHF.

The sample holds a few counts of this clone. This chain links TRBV6-4 with TRBJ2-4, with 7 bases fitting TRBD2. Germline lookup yields CDR1 MRHNA and CDR2 SNTAGT. The CDR3 has 13 amino acids. V lost 0 bases and J lost 12; bases outside the gene matches: 5. The CDR3: CASSDSASGGQYF. As DNA, the CDR3 is TGTGCCAGCAGTGACTCGGCTAGCGGTGGTCAGTACTTC.

V usage is TRBV28 and J usage is TRBJ1-3, with a weak D call TRBD1 (5 bases). Germline V gives CDR1 MDHEN, CDR2 SYDVKM. This CDR3 has 15 residues. V was clipped by 6 bases and J by 8 bases, with 20 bases between them. The chain's CDR3 is CASSLDRRVLDTIYF. CDR3 nucleotides: TGTGCCAGCAGCCTTGACAGACGGGTATTGGACACCATATATTTT.

The chain couples TRBV10-3 to TRBJ1-2, with D unclear. The CDR3 length is 15 residues. The V and J ends lost 8 bases and 3 bases respectively, with 19 bases between them. Germline V gene sequence: CDR1 ENHRY, CDR2 SYGVKD. CDR3 bases: TGTGCCATCTCTTCTTTCGGTGAGGGCGACTATGGCTACACCTTC. Amino acids: CAISSFGEGDYGYTF.

V usage is TRBV4-2 and J usage is TRBJ1-4; D gene unclear. Germline CDR1 reads LGHNA; CDR2 reads YNFKEQ. CDR3 length: 14 amino acids. The V gene lost 0 bases and the J gene lost 4 bases, with 6 bases spanning the gap. The CDR3 DNA reads as TGTGCCAGCAGCCAAGATCCGGGTAATGAAAAACTGTTTTTT. This sequence encodes CASSQDPGNEKLFF.

V gene TRBV11-3 combines with J gene TRBJ2-1; TRBD2 matches 9 bases. CDR1 and CDR2 (germline): SGHNT, YENEEA. This CDR3 spans 16 amino acids. The trim removed 5 bases at V and 4 bases at J, leaving 9 bases unmatched. In nucleotides, the CDR3 is TGTGCCAGCAGCCCTCAGCGGGGGGCACATTACAATGAGCAGTTCTTC. Its translation is CASSPQRGAHYNEQFF.

The chain combines TRBV9 with TRBJ2-1, with D unclear. V was pared by 7 bases and J by 4 bases, with 9 bases between. This CDR3 contains 12 residues. Per the germline V gene, CDR1 is SGDLS and CDR2 is YYNGEE. Here the CDR3 reads CASSTEYNEQFF. CDR3 DNA: TGTGCCAGCTCAACGGAGTACAATGAGCAGTTCTTC.

V is TRBV30 and J is TRBJ2-5, with D possibly TRBD1 on 6 matching bases. CDR3 size: 13 residues. Germline assignment: CDR1 GTSNPN and CDR2 SVGIG (reference sequence). V lost 5 bases and J 7 bases, leaving 17 bases between the germline ends. The CDR3 DNA sequence: TGTGCCTGGTCACAGGGTATGATTGGGACCCAGTACTTC. The encoded protein is CAWSQGMIGTQYF.

The CDR3 reads CASRPSPGSDTQYF. In DNA, the CDR3 is TGCGCCAGCAGACCCTCCCCAGGGTCAGATACGCAGTATTTT. This chain links TRBV4-1 with TRBJ2-3, with a possible D match to TRBD1 (5 bases). Germline V gene data show CDR1 as MGHRA and CDR2 as YSYEKL. The ends were cut back, 6 bases at V and 4 bases at J, with 14 bases in the middle. The CDR3 contains 14 residues.

This clone came up once. The CDR3 is CSALQGDGYTF. The CDR3 DNA sequence: TGCAGTGCTCTTCAGGGGGATGGCTACACCTTC. V is TRBV20-1 and J is TRBJ1-2; 7 bases match TRBD1. This CDR3 has 11 amino acids. The junction had 3 bases not matched to a gene; V was cut back by 5 bases and J by 6 bases. Germline CDR1 and CDR2: DFQATT and SNEGSKA (reference sequence).

In DNA form, the CDR3 reads TGTGCCAGCGTTCGGTCAGGGGATGGGGCCAACGTCCTGACTTTC. Its translation: CASVRSGDGANVLTF. The chain combines TRBV6-1 with TRBJ2-6, with D perhaps TRBD1 (6 bases). This CDR3 has 15 amino acids. Trimming took off 8 bases at V and 3 bases at J, with 14 bases between the two ends. Germline CDR1 is MNHNS and CDR2 is SASEGT.

Details on this clone: The identical CDR3 is also encoded by other nucleotide sequences in the sample. The chain employs TRBV19 and TRBJ1-2, with 11 nucleotides matching TRBD1. The CDR3 is 16 amino acids. In germline, CDR1 is LNHDA, CDR2 SQIVND (reference sequence). J lost 6 bases, V lost 5 bases, and 11 bases had no gene match. DNA of the CDR3: TGTGCCAGTAGTGTCCCCGGGACAGGGGGTATTCATGGCTACACCTTC. Residues: CASSVPGTGGIHGYTF.

CDR3 DNA: TGTGCCAGCAGCTTTTTTAGCCCAGGGCCTGTTTACGAGCAGTACTTC. Translating it yields CASSFFSPGPVYEQYF. The V call is TRBV7-8, the J call TRBJ2-7; D might be TRBD1 (5 bases). This CDR3 spans 16 amino acids. The V end lost 3 bases, the J end lost 4 bases, and 19 bases lay between the germline ends. CDR1 is SGHVS, CDR2 FQNEAQ, per germline.

The gene calls are TRBV9 and TRBJ2-5; 10 bases align to TRBD2. CDR3 length: 14 amino acids. Germline V gene sequence: CDR1 SGDLS, CDR2 YYNGEE. V was pared by 0 bases and J by 7 bases, with 3 bases of the junction left unmatched. CDR3 sequence (DNA): TGTGCCAGCAGCGTAGACCTAGCGGGGGCGACCCAGTACTTC. This codes for CASSVDLAGATQYF.

The V call is TRBV28, the J call TRBJ1-6, with 7 bases aligning to TRBD1. The CDR3 sequence is 16 residues long. Germline CDR1 MDHEN, CDR2 SYDVKM. V shed 2 bases and J 4 bases; nucleotides not matched to a gene: 5. For the CDR3, the DNA is TGTGCCAGCAGTTTAGGCCAGGGGGGTTATAATTCACCCCTCCACTTT. Its translation: CASSLGQGGYNSPLHF.

The rearrangement links TRBV15 to TRBJ2-5, with 9 bases aligning to TRBD2. The J segment lost 5 bases and the V segment lost 0 bases, leaving 4 bases of the junction unmatched. Looked up from germline, CDR1 is LNHNV and CDR2 is YYDKDF (reference sequence). The CDR3 consists of 15 residues. In nucleotides, the CDR3 is TGTGCCACCAGCAGAGATCTAGCGGGGCGGGAGACCCAGTACTTC. Protein sequence: CATSRDLAGRETQYF.

The chain combines TRBV4-2 with TRBJ2-1; 11 bases are shared with TRBD2. Trimming took 4 bases from V and 14 from J; bases not matched to a gene: 13. The CDR3 sequence is 15 residues long. The germline CDR1 and CDR2 sequences are LGHNA and YNFKEQ. CDR3 nucleotides: TGTGCCAGCAGCCCCGGGACTAGCGGTTCTGACGAGGAGTTCTTC. Residues: CASSPGTSGSDEEFF.

The V call is TRBV13, the J call TRBJ2-1; a possible D gene is TRBD1 (6 bases). The CDR3 loop spans 13 amino acids. The germline CDR1 and CDR2 sequences are PRHDT and FYEKMQ (reference sequence). The germline V and J ends were trimmed by 4 bases and 9 bases, with 13 bases remaining between them. The chain's CDR3 is CASSSQGYGEQFF. Here the CDR3 DNA reads TGTGCCAGCAGCTCACAGGGTTATGGTGAGCAGTTCTTC.